Below are 30 T cell receptor beta chains sequenced from a single sample in a study of OX40 agonist ivuxolimab in advanced cancers. The library was obtained by the immunoSEQ multiplex PCR assay. TCRdb took this table from immuneACCESS and kept in-frame rearrangements with V and J called. Such tables lack part of the clones; where checked against another copy, unresolved V genes explain under half of the gap, and the rest is unexplained. This sample lists tens of thousands of clones; approximately 86% were detected once. Jointly, the top ten make up under 3.5% of the sample. Specimen: CD4+ or CD8+ T cells sorted from blood, collected in a trial of the OX40 agonist ivuxolimab. All receptors come from an adult with an advanced solid tumor such as melanoma, head and neck, liver or kidney cancer.

This sequence joins TRBV28 and TRBJ2-7; the D is unclear. Deletions cut 4 bases from V and 4 bases from J, with 5 bases between. This CDR3 spans 11 amino acids. Germline V lookup: CDR1 MDHEN, CDR2 SYDVKM. The CDR3 DNA is TGTGCCAGCAGTTCATTTTACGAGCAGTACTTC. This sequence encodes CASSSFYEQYF.

This clone appeared a single time. This chain connects TRBV4-1 to TRBJ1-1; D unresolved. Germline CDR1 reads MGHRA; CDR2 reads YSYEKL. The ends were cut back, 1 base at V and 1 base at J, with 4 bases in the middle. The CDR3 extends over 13 amino acids. CDR3 DNA sequence: TGCGCCAGCAGCCAAGGAAGGAACACTGAAGCTTTCTTT. Its protein is CASSQGRNTEAFF.

This clone appeared a single time. The V gene is TRBV30, the J gene TRBJ1-1; 7 bases are a match to TRBD1. This CDR3 comprises 14 residues. Germline CDR1 GTSNPN, CDR2 SVGIG (reference sequence). J gave up 5 bases and V 7 bases, and 13 bases lay outside the gene matches. The CDR3 reads CAYTTGLAGTEAFF. The CDR3 coding sequence is TGTGCCTATACGACAGGGCTTGCGGGGACTGAAGCTTTCTTT.

The CDR3 bases are TGCGCCAGCAGCCAAACACTAGCGGGGCGCTACGAGCAGTACTTC. Translating gives CASSQTLAGRYEQYF. The chain joins TRBV4-3 to TRBJ2-7; 10 bases are shared with TRBD2. V lost 2 bases and J lost 3; bases outside the gene matches: 4. Germline CDR1 and CDR2: LGHNA and YSLEER. This CDR3 is built from 15 residues.

The chain carries TRBV5-1 and TRBJ2-5; 9 bases fit TRBD2. V dropped 5 bases and J dropped 2; count of bases not matched to a gene: 7. This CDR3 has 15 residues. Looked up from germline, CDR1 is SGHRS and CDR2 is YFSETQ. The DNA of the CDR3 is TGCGCCAGCAGGGCTAGCGGGGCTGGGCAAGAGACCCAGTACTTC. It is translated as CASRASGAGQETQYF.

The chain couples TRBV18 to TRBJ1-1; a weak D match, TRBD1 (6 bases). The CDR3 runs to 14 residues. V was clipped by 3 bases and J by 5 bases, with 13 bases between them. Germline loops: CDR1 KGHSH, CDR2 LQKENI. The CDR3 DNA follows: TGTGCCAGCTCACCGGAGGGGGTTAGGACTGAAGCTTTCTTT. Its protein product is CASSPEGVRTEAFF.

The chain combines TRBV2 with TRBJ1-6, with 9 bases aligning to TRBD1. Germline trimming cut 11 bases from V and 7 bases from J; bases unmatched to any gene: 6. Germline V gene data show CDR1 as SNHLY and CDR2 as FYNNEI. The CDR3 covers 13 residues. The CDR3 reads CAGDGTGNSPLHF. The CDR3 region has the DNA TGTGCCGGGGACGGGACAGGGAATTCACCCCTCCACTTT.

This sequence joins TRBV15 and TRBJ1-1; TRBD1 might be the D (5 bases). V dropped 0 bases and J dropped 7 bases, with 21 bases sitting between them. CDR3 size: 17 residues. Germline loops: CDR1 LNHNV, CDR2 YYDKDF (reference sequence). The CDR3 sequence: CATSREYISASGVEAFF. Here the CDR3 DNA reads TGTGCCACCAGCAGAGAATACATATCGGCCTCGGGGGTTGAAGCTTTCTTT. Full variable domain (outside the CDR3, taken from reference TRBV15 and TRBJ1-1): DAMVIQNPRYQVTQFGKPVTLSCSQTLNHNVMYWYQQKSSQAPKLLFHYYDKDFNNEADTPDNFQSRRPNTSFCFLDIRSPGLGDTAMYLCATSREYISASGVEAFFGQGTRLTVV.

This sequence joins TRBV29-1 and TRBJ1-2; D is uncertain. Per the germline V gene, CDR1 is SQVTM and CDR2 is ANQGSEA. The CDR3 extends over 9 amino acids. V was shortened by 4 bases and J by 8 bases, with 5 bases between the two germline ends. CDR3 sequence: CSVAKGYTF. The CDR3 nucleotides read TGCAGCGTTGCGAAGGGCTACACCTTC.

The sample holds a few counts of this clone. This rearrangement joins TRBV6-1 to TRBJ1-3, with 7 bases lining up with TRBD1. Germline V CDR1 and CDR2: MNHNS, SASEGT. The ends lost 6 bases at V and 3 bases at J; junction bases unmatched: 5. The CDR3 contains 14 residues. In DNA, the CDR3 is TGTGCCAGCAGCGGAACAGGGGTTGGAAACACCATATATTTT. It is translated as CASSGTGVGNTIYF.

The rearrangement joins TRBV30 to TRBJ2-7; maybe TRBD1 (6 bases). CDR3 length: 15 residues. V was clipped by 6 bases and J by 2 bases, with 20 bases between them. Germline CDR1 reads GTSNPN; CDR2 reads SVGIG (reference sequence). CDR3 nucleotide sequence: TGTGCCTGTGGGAGAACTACAGGGTTACCCTACGAGCAGTACTTC. This codes for CACGRTTGLPYEQYF.

V and J are TRBV30 and TRBJ1-3; unclear D gene. The CDR3 is 14 amino acids. From germline, CDR1 is GTSNPN and CDR2 SVGIG (reference sequence). V was shortened by 4 bases and J by 0 bases, with 10 bases between the two germline ends. CDR3 residues: CAWTLFNSGNTIYF. The CDR3 region has the DNA TGTGCCTGGACATTATTCAACTCTGGAAACACCATATATTTT.

The CDR3, as DNA: TGTGCCAGCAGCTTGGATCGGGGAAATTCACCCCTCCACTTT. Its translation is CASSLDRGNSPLHF. V is TRBV4-2 and J is TRBJ1-6; D not certain. Germline values: CDR1 LGHNA, CDR2 YNFKEQ. Trimming took off 5 bases at V and 7 bases at J, with 12 bases between the two ends. CDR3 length equals 14 residues.

Concerning this clone: The junction departs from germline at one end; a sequencing error may be responsible. The V gene is TRBV9, the J gene TRBJ2-2; 9 nucleotides match TRBD1. The CDR3 is 15 residues long. Per germline, CDR1 SGDLS and CDR2 YYNGEE. The chain's CDR3 is CASSVGTGNTGGLFF. In DNA form, the CDR3 reads TGTGCCAGCAGCGTCGGGACAGGGAACACCGGGGGGCTGTTTTTT. Using reference TRBV9 and TRBJ2-2 for the parts outside the CDR3, the full variable domain is DSGVTQTPKHLITATGQRVTLRCSPRSGDLSVYWYQQSLDQGLQFLIQYYNGEERAKGNILERFSAQQFPDLHSELNLSSLELGDSALYFCASSVGTGNTGGLFFGEGSRLTVL.

The rearrangement joins TRBV2 to TRBJ2-3, with TRBD2 matching 9 bases. CDR3 length: 15 residues. Germline V gene sequence: CDR1 SNHLY, CDR2 FYNNEI. The V and J ends lost 5 bases and 1 base, in that order; junction bases with no gene match: 4. The CDR3 sequence is CASSSSGAGTDTQYF. CDR3 sequence (DNA): TGTGCCAGCAGTTCTAGCGGGGCCGGCACAGATACGCAGTATTTT.

The chain combines TRBV18 with TRBJ2-5, with D tentatively TRBD1 (7 bases). This CDR3 contains 14 residues. With 3 bases removed from V and 1 base from J, the gap between germline ends came to 9 bases. Germline values: CDR1 KGHSH, CDR2 LQKENI. CDR3 protein: CASSPQGGQETQYF. CDR3 DNA: TGTGCCAGCTCACCCCAGGGGGGCCAAGAGACCCAGTACTTC.

The chain is built from TRBV19 and TRBJ1-5; no reliable D call. The germline V gene encodes CDR1 LNHDA and CDR2 SQIVND (reference sequence). The length of the CDR3 is 13 residues. The ends were cut back, 6 bases at V and 2 bases at J, with 8 bases in the middle. The CDR3 sequence is CASRKGRNQPQHF. CDR3 in DNA: TGTGCCAGTAGGAAGGGCCGCAATCAGCCCCAGCATTTT.

This clone was counted a few times. The genes are TRBV6-1 and TRBJ2-2; D is undetermined. The CDR3 spans 17 residues. The germline V and J ends were trimmed by 1 base and 2 bases, with 14 bases remaining between them. CDR1 is MNHNS and CDR2 is SASEGT in the germline V gene. CDR3 residues: CASSEEISTGNTGELFF. The CDR3 coding sequence is TGTGCCAGCAGTGAAGAAATAAGTACTGGAAACACCGGGGAGCTGTTTTTT.

The V call is TRBV5-6, the J call TRBJ2-5; 13 nucleotides align to TRBD2. Trimming cost V 0 bases and J 3 bases; bases outside gene matches: 2. This CDR3 comprises 16 residues. CDR1 and CDR2 (germline): SGHDT, YYEEEE. The CDR3 DNA is TGTGCCAGCAGCTTGGCGACTAGCGGGGGGAAAGAGACCCAGTACTTC. This translates into CASSLATSGGKETQYF.

The V call is TRBV30, the J call TRBJ1-4, with TRBD1 identical over 11 bases. V lost 0 bases and J lost 8; bases outside the gene matches: 8. The CDR3 sequence is 16 residues long. Per the germline V gene, CDR1 is GTSNPN and CDR2 is SVGIG (reference sequence). The CDR3 nucleotides are TGTGCCTGGAGTGTAACGTTCGGGACAGGGGGGGAAAAACTGTTTTTT. This codes for CAWSVTFGTGGEKLFF. Supplemented by reference TRBV30 and TRBJ1-4, the full variable domain reads SQTIHQWPATLVQPVGSPLSLECTVEGTSNPNLYWYRQAAGRGLQLLFYSVGIGQISSEVPQNLSASRPQDRQFILSSKKLLLSDSGFYLCAWSVTFGTGGEKLFFGSGTQLSVL.

Here the CDR3 reads CASSLVGTGNTIYF. Here the CDR3 DNA reads TGTGCCAGCAGCTTGGTGGGGACTGGAAACACCATATATTTT. This chain joins TRBV5-6 and TRBJ1-3; no definite D call. The V end was cut by 0 bases, the J end by 2 bases, with 6 bases between. Germline V gene lookup returns CDR1 SGHDT and CDR2 YYEEEE. The CDR3 consists of 14 residues.

The V and J genes are TRBV7-3 and TRBJ2-1; 9 bases line up with TRBD1. The CDR3 extends over 15 amino acids. Trimming at V came to 5 bases and at J to 2 bases, leaving 4 bases not matched to a gene. Per germline, CDR1 SGHTA and CDR2 FQGTGA. The DNA of the CDR3 is TGTGCCAGCAGCCCGAGGACAGGGGCCTACAATGAGCAGTTCTTC. Protein: CASSPRTGAYNEQFF.

V and J are TRBV7-2 and TRBJ2-3, with TRBD2 identical over 8 bases. In germline, CDR1 is SGHTA, CDR2 FQGNSA. Trimming took 1 base from V and 2 from J; bases not matched to a gene: 8. The CDR3 runs 17 residues. CDR3: CASSLGPAGVTTDTQYF. The CDR3 coding sequence is TGTGCCAGCAGCTTAGGACCAGCGGGGGTTACCACAGATACGCAGTATTTT.

This chain connects TRBV6-5 to TRBJ1-2; no definite D call. V was trimmed by 0 bases and J by 11 bases, leaving 10 bases between them. The CDR3 runs to 12 residues. Germline lookup yields CDR1 MNHEY and CDR2 SVGAGI. The CDR3 DNA reads as TGTGCCAGCAGTTACTCTGAGGAGCGTTACACCTTC. This sequence encodes CASSYSEERYTF.

V is TRBV10-3 and J is TRBJ2-1; 11 positions match TRBD2. Germline assignment: CDR1 ENHRY and CDR2 SYGVKD. The CDR3 has 17 residues. V was clipped by 6 bases and J by 3 bases; unmatched bases: 10. The CDR3, as DNA: TGTGCCATCAGGCCTACTAGCGGGAGCAATAGCTACAATGAGCAGTTCTTC. Translated: CAIRPTSGSNSYNEQFF.

The V gene is TRBV5-1, the J gene TRBJ1-1; D gene uncertain. This CDR3 region has 12 residues. Germline V gene data show CDR1 as SGHRS and CDR2 as YFSETQ. The V and J ends lost 4 bases and 5 bases respectively, with 9 bases between them. The CDR3 protein is CASSVAGTEAFF. The CDR3 bases are TGCGCCAGCAGCGTTGCGGGGACTGAAGCTTTCTTT.

The chain recombines TRBV7-3 with TRBJ2-1, with D perhaps matching TRBD2 (6 bases). Per germline, CDR1 SGHTA and CDR2 FQGTGA. This CDR3 is built from 11 residues. V was shortened by 8 bases and J by 4 bases, with 6 bases between the two germline ends. DNA of the CDR3: TGTGCCAGCGGGACTTACAATGAGCAGTTCTTC. Encoded protein: CASGTYNEQFF.

This clone was detected once. CDR3 nucleotides: TGTGCCAGCAGCCTAAGGGGGTTCGGCATTCAGTACTTC. Translation: CASSLRGFGIQYF. The V gene is TRBV28, the J gene TRBJ2-4, with D possibly TRBD1 on 6 matching bases. This CDR3 has 13 residues. CDR1 and CDR2 (germline): MDHEN, SYDVKM. V was trimmed by 6 bases and J by 9 bases, leaving 15 bases between them.

V is TRBV7-3 and J is TRBJ1-2; the D is unclear. CDR3 length equals 15 residues. V lost 6 bases and J lost 2, with 16 bases in between. The germline CDR1 and CDR2 sequences are SGHTA and FQGTGA. The CDR3 DNA is TGTGCCAGCAGTTTCTTACCGGGCCCCAACTATGGCTACACCTTC. Translating gives CASSFLPGPNYGYTF.

The genes are TRBV27 and TRBJ1-5; the match to TRBD1 covers 9 bases. Germline V lookup: CDR1 MNHEY, CDR2 SMNVEV (reference sequence). This CDR3 is built from 14 residues. J was trimmed by 5 bases and V by 3 bases; bases with no gene match: 2. Here the CDR3 reads CASSLTGGHQPQHF. CDR3 in DNA: TGTGCCAGCAGTTTGACAGGGGGTCATCAGCCCCAGCATTTT.